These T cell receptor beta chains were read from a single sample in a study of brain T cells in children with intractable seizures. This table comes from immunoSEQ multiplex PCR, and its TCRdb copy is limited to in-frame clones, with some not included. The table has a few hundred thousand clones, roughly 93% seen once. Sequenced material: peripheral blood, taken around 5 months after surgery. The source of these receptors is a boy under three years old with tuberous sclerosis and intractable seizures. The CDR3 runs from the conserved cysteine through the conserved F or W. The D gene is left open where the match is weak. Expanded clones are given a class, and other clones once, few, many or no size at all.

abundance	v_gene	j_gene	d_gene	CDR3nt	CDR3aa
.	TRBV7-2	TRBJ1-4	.	TGTGCCAGCAGCTTAGCCAGGGGTGGGGAAAAACTGTTTTTT	CASSLARGGEKLFF
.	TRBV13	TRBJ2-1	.	TGTGCCAGCAGCTTAGTTTCTAGCGAAATCAATGAGCAGTTCTTC	CASSLVSSEINEQFF
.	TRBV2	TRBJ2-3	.	TGTGCCAGCAGCACGAACACAGATACGCAGTATTTT	CASSTNTDTQYF
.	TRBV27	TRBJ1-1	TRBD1	TGTGCCAGCAAACCCCGGGACAGGTTTAACACTGAAGCTTTCTTT	CASKPRDRFNTEAFF
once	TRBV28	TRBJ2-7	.	TGTGCCAGCAGTTTAATACAGAACTCCTACGAGCAGTACTTC	CASSLIQNSYEQYF
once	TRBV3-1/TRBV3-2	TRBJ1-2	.	TGTGCCAGCAGCCAAGTGGGAGTGAACGGCTACACCTTC	CASSQVGVNGYTF
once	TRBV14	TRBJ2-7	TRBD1	TGTGCCAGCAGCCCCCCGGACAGGGCTTACGAGCAGTACTTC	CASSPPDRAYEQYF
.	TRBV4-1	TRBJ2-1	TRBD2	TGCGCCAGCAGGCGACTAGCGGGAGGCCATGAGCAGTTCTTC	CASRRLAGGHEQFF
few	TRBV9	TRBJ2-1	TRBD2	TGTGCCAGCAGCGCACTCGGGACTAGTGAGGCTGAGCAGTTCTTC	CASSALGTSEAEQFF
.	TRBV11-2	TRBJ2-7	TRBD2	TGTGCCAGCAGCGCGAGTCCGGGACTAGCGGGATTTTTCTCCTACGAGCAGTACTTC	CASSASPGLAGFFSYEQYF
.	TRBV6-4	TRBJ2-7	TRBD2	TGTGCCAGCAGTGAAGGGACTATAACCTACGAGCAGTACTTC	CASSEGTITYEQYF
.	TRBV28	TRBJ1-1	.	TGTGCCAGCAGTTTTAATGTACAGGGCCGAATGAACACTGAAGCTTTCTTT	CASSFNVQGRMNTEAFF
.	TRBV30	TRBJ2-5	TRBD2	TGTGCCTGGAGTGTACAGCGGGGCATAAAAGAGACCCAGTACTTC	CAWSVQRGIKETQYF
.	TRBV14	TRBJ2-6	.	TGTGCCAGCAGCCGTCCATCTGGGGCCAACGTCCTGACTTTC	CASSRPSGANVLTF
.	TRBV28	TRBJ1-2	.	TGTGCCAGCAGTTTGAACAGGGCTTATGGCTACACCTTC	CASSLNRAYGYTF
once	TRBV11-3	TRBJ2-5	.	TGTGCCAGCAGTTCGATTCTAGCACTACAAGAGACCCAGTACTTC	CASSSILALQETQYF
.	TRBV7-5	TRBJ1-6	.	TGTGCCAGAAGCTTAGTTGTGGGCCCCCATGTCCTCCACTTT	CARSLVVGPHVLHF
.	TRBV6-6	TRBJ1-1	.	TGTGCCAGCACCCACCGGGGCTCTGAAGCTTTCTTT	CASTHRGSEAFF
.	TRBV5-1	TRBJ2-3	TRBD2	TGCGCCAGCAGCTTTACGACTAGCGGGGTCGATACGCAGTATTTT	CASSFTTSGVDTQYF
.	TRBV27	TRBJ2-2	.	TGTGCCAGCAGTCCTGTCCCCGGGGAGCTGTTTTTT	CASSPVPGELFF
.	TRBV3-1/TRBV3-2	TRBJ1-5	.	TGTGCCAGCAGCCAAGGCGAAAATCAGCCCCAGCATTTT	CASSQGENQPQHF
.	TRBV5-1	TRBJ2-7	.	TGCGCCAGCAGCTTGGCTTCAGGTTCCTACGAGCAGTACTTC	CASSLASGSYEQYF
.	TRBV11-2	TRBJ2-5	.	TGTGCCAGCAGCCTACTAGAGACCCAGTACTTC	CASSLLETQYF
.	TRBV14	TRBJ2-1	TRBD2	TGTGCCAGCAGCCAAAGGTTACTAGCGGGGGGGCGTAATGAGCAGTTCTTC	CASSQRLLAGGRNEQFF
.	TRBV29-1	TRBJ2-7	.	TGCAGCGTTGCCGGGTCGTACGAGCAGTACTTC	CSVAGSYEQYF
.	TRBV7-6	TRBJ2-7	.	TGTGCCAGCAGCTTAGCCAATTCGTACGAGCAGTACTTC	CASSLANSYEQYF
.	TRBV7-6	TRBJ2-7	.	TGTGCCAGCAGCTTATCAGGCACCAGCTACGAGCAGTACTTC	CASSLSGTSYEQYF
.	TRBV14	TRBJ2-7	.	TGTGCCAGCAGCTCCTACGGCGGACAGTTTTCCTACGAGCAGTACTTC	CASSSYGGQFSYEQYF